These 8 T cell receptor beta chains share one sample of origin, sequenced in a study of CD8+ T cells in alopecia areata. Sample treatment: oral pan-JAK inhibitor, 5-10 mg twice daily. RNA was isolated and reverse transcribed to cDNA, the sequencing template. Profiled with immunoSEQ multiplex PCR; TCRdb holds only in-frame clones, not every one. Among some 160,000 clones listed, about three fifths were seen once. Sample: CD4+ T cells sorted from blood, taken at week 4, from a patient treated with tofacitinib. The receptors originated from a human donor with alopecia areata.

This clone has just one count. V usage is TRBV29-1 and J usage is TRBJ2-5; D is undetermined. Germline CDR1 and CDR2: SQVTM and ANQGSEA. V was trimmed by 2 bases and J by 4 bases, leaving 17 bases between them. The CDR3 extends over 15 amino acids. The DNA for the CDR3 is TGCAGCGTTGAAATGAGCGCGGCCTTACGAGAGACCCAGTACTTC. Protein sequence: CSVEMSAALRETQYF.

This chain uses TRBV9 with TRBJ2-7; maybe TRBD2 (6 bases). CDR1 SGDLS and CDR2 YYNGEE come from the germline V gene. V was clipped by 0 bases and J by 3 bases, with 13 bases between them. The CDR3 is 15 residues long. CDR3 sequence (DNA): TGTGCCAGCAGCGTAGAGGAGGGCGCTGACTACGAGCAGTACTTC. It encodes CASSVEEGADYEQYF.

This chain connects TRBV7-6 to TRBJ2-5; 9 nucleotides agree with TRBD2. Germline V gene data show CDR1 as SGHVS and CDR2 as FNYEAQ. This CDR3 has 16 residues. Trimming at V came to 1 base and at J to 5 bases, leaving 8 bases not matched to a gene. The CDR3 reads CASSLEGLAGTETQYF. The CDR3 DNA sequence: TGTGCCAGCAGCTTAGAAGGGCTAGCGGGGACTGAGACCCAGTACTTC.

V is TRBV5-4 and J is TRBJ2-4; D unclear. This CDR3 region has 14 residues. V was pared by 8 bases and J by 0 bases, with 12 bases between. Germline V lookup: CDR1 SGHNT, CDR2 YYREEE (reference sequence). CDR3 residues: CASRTDPAKNIQYF. The DNA of the CDR3 is TGTGCCAGTAGGACGGACCCAGCCAAAAACATTCAGTACTTC.

V is TRBV27 and J is TRBJ1-4; D not resolved. V shed 3 bases and J shed 7 bases, with 6 bases lying between them. This CDR3 spans 12 amino acids. CDR1 is MNHEY, CDR2 SMNVEV, per germline (reference sequence). The CDR3 bases are TGTGCCAGCAGTTTCCTGGGTGAAAAACTGTTTTTT. As protein: CASSFLGEKLFF.

This clone was observed a few times. As DNA, the CDR3 is TGTGCCAGCAGCTTGGCCGGGACTAGCGGGGGGGCTCAGTTCTTC. Protein: CASSLAGTSGGAQFF. The V call is TRBV5-4, the J call TRBJ2-1; TRBD2 matches 16 bases. CDR1 and CDR2 from the germline V gene are SGHNT and YYREEE (reference sequence). The CDR3 sequence is 15 residues long. V was pared by 0 bases and J by 13 bases, with 4 bases of the junction left unmatched.

The V gene is TRBV29-1, the J gene TRBJ1-6; weak D call: TRBD1 (5 bases). The length of the CDR3 is 14 residues. Germline CDR1 is SQVTM and CDR2 is ANQGSEA. Deletions cut 6 bases from V and 7 bases from J, with 16 bases between. The CDR3 DNA follows: TGCAGCGTACGACCGACAGCCAGGAATTCACCCCTCCACTTT. Its translation: CSVRPTARNSPLHF.

The chain recombines TRBV29-1 with TRBJ2-5; either TRBD1 or TRBD2 may supply D (5 bases each). Germline assignment: CDR1 SQVTM and CDR2 ANQGSEA. The CDR3 has 12 residues. V lost 7 bases to trimming and J lost 5 bases, with 14 bases between them. This CDR3 reads CSAQVGGETQYF. As DNA, the CDR3 is TGCAGCGCTCAGGTTGGGGGTGAGACCCAGTACTTC.